This T cell receptor (beta chain) emerged from a study of T cell clonotyping in hematopoietic cell transplantation. Turning to the study itself: Recipient samples before transplant were obtained post-cytoreduction.

Libraries were prepared by immunoSEQ multiplex PCR; TCRdb keeps only in-frame clonotypes and omits some of them. The sample consists of about 13,000 clones, roughly 88% of them appearing once. This CDR3 contains 13 residues. V shed 3 bases and J 8 bases; nucleotides not matched to a gene: 2. Looked up from germline, CDR1 is SGHRS and CDR2 is YFSETQ. Time point reported: recipient sample about 28 days before transplant, after cytoreduction. Recipients were bled about 28 days pretransplant and at posttransplant days 30, 100, 180. The sample in question was peripheral blood mononuclear cells, obtained before stem cell transplant. This clonotype was obtained from a man aged 55 to 69 with acute myeloid leukemia. Some clones in this sample may be carry-over from other donors' samples. The chain has TRBV5-1 and TRBJ2-1, with 10 bases fitting TRBD1. This CDR3 is CASSSTGGYEQFF. CDR3 coding DNA: TGCGCCAGCAGCTCGACAGGGGGCTATGAGCAGTTCTTC.